This TCR beta chain was profiled in a study of low-dose radiotherapy and immunotherapy resistance in tumors. Gene-specific TRAV and TRBV primers were used for first-strand cDNA, covering alpha and beta chains. Both a constant-region primer and a V-primer adapter served to amplify TCRs across 20 to 25 PCR cycles. Through in vitro transcription, the mRNA that had been isolated was amplified. TCRdb fed the reads into MiXCR, producing one record per CDR3 protein. The table records over 65,000 distinct CDR3 sequences, around 17% of them present only once. This clonotype was counted only a few times. Time point noted: before trial treatment. This CDR3 is 16 amino acids long.

Specimen: PBMCs, collected before treatment. The TCR sequence derives from a male donor with prostate cancer. J is TRBJ2-7 and V is TRBV21-1; the table calls TRBD1, which could not be checked here. TRBV21-1 is listed as a pseudogene. The DNA for the CDR3 is TGTGCCAGCAGTAGAATGGACAGGGGACCGCTACGGGAGCAGTACTTC. Translation: CASSRMDRGPLREQYF.